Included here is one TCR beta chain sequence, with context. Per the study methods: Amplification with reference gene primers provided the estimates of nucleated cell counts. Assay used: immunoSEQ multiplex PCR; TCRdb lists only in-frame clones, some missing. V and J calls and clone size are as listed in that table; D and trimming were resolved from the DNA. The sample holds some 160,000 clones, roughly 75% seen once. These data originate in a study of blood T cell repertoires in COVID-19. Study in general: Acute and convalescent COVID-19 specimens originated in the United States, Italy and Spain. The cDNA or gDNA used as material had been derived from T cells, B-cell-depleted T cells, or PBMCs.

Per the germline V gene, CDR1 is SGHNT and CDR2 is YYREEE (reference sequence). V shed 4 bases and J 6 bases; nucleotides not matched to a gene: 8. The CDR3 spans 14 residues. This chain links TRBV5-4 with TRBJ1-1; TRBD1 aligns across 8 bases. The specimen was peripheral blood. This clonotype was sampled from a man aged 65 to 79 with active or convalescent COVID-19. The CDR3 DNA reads TGTGCCAGCAGCACGAAAGACAGGGGCCCTGAAGCTTTCTTT. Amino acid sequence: CASSTKDRGPEAFF. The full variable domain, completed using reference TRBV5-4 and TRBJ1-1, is ETGVTQSPTHLIKTRGQQVTLRCSSQSGHNTVSWYQQALGQGPQFIFQYYREEENGRGNFPPRFSGLQFPNYSSELNVNALELDDSALYLCASSTKDRGPEAFFGQGTRLTVV.